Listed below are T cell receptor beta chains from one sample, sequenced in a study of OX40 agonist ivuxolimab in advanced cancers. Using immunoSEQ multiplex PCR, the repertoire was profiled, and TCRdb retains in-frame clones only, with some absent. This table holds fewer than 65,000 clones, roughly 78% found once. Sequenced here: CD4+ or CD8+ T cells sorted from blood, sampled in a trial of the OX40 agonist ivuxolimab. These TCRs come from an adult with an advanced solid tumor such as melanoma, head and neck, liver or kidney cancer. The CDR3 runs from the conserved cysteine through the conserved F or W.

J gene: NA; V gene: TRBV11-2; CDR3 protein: CASSLGNGGYEQYF
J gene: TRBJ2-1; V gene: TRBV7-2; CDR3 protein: CASSFPGGLGLNEQFF
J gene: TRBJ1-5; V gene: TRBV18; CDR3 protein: CASSPAQSSNQPQHF
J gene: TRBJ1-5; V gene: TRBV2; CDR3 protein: CASSLQPQHF
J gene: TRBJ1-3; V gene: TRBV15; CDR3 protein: CATSLQSSGNTIYF
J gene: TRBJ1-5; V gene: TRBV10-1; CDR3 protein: CASSESKNQPQHF
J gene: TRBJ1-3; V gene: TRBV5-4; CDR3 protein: CASSFGSGNTIYF
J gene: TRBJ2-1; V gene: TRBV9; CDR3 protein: CASSVEGNNEQFF
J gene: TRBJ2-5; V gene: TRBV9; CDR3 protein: CASSVLGGRYQETQYF
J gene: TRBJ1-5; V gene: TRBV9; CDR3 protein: CASSAGQGVNSNQPQHF
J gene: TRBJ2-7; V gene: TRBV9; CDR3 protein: CASSVDPQGNDEQYF
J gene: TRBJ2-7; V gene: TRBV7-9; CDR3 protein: CASSLAPAGAYEQYF
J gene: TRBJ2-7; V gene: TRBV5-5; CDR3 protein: CASSPGLLYEQYF
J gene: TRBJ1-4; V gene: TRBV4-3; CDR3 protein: CASSPDGRVGEKLFF
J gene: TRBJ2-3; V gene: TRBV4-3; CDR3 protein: CASSQEGISGGLTDTQYF
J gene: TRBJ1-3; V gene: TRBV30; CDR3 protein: CAWSVVGQRSSGNTIYF
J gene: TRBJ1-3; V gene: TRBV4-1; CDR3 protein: CASSQDRGSGNTIYF
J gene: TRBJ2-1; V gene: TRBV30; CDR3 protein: CAWRQGTSGRYEQFF
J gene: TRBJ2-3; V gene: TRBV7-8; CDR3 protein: CASRQLAGALDTQYF
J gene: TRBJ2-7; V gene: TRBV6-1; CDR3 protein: CASSLGSSYEQYF
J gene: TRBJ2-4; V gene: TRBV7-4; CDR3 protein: CASSGAEILWVAKNIQYF
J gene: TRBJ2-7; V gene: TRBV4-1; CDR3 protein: CASSPRDRASYEQYF